One and the same sample provided the 5 T cell receptor beta chains below, sequenced in a study of cytomegalovirus exposure and HLA in healthy donors. The PCR had 60 Vbeta and 13 Jbeta primers. Profiling relied on immunoSEQ multiplex PCR, and the TCRdb table lists in-frame clones only, not all of them. The table includes 150,000 to 200,000 clones, around 67% detected once. Sequenced input: PBMCs. The receptors were gathered from a young woman in good health and CMV-seropositive.

This clone was counted a single time. The chain joins TRBV28 to TRBJ2-7; TRBD2 matches at 9 bases. Germline V gene lookup returns CDR1 MDHEN and CDR2 SYDVKM. Trimming took 6 bases from V and 3 from J; bases not matched to a gene: 6. The length of the CDR3 is 14 residues. The DNA of the CDR3 is TGTGCCAGCAGACTAAGCGGGGGGCGCTACGAGCAGTACTTC. This sequence encodes CASRLSGGRYEQYF.

V is TRBV2 and J is TRBJ2-1; possibly TRBD1 for D (6 bases). Trimming removed 4 bases at V and 13 bases at J, with 14 bases between. The CDR3 runs 12 residues. Germline V lookup: CDR1 SNHLY, CDR2 FYNNEI. The CDR3 nucleotides are TGTGCCAGCAGTGCTTGGGACAACGATCAGTTCTTC. This codes for CASSAWDNDQFF.

This clone has just one count. This rearrangement joins TRBV5-1 to TRBJ1-1; 10 nucleotides line up with TRBD1. Trimming at V came to 5 bases and at J to 3 bases, leaving 4 bases not matched to a gene. Looked up from germline, CDR1 is SGHRS and CDR2 is YFSETQ. The CDR3 has 14 residues. This chain's CDR3 is CASRAGQGDTEAFF. In DNA, the CDR3 is TGCGCCAGCAGGGCCGGACAGGGGGACACTGAAGCTTTCTTT. The full variable domain, completed using reference TRBV5-1 and TRBJ1-1, is KAGVTQTPRYLIKTRGQQVTLSCSPISGHRSVSWYQQTPGQGLQFLFEYFSETQRNKGNFPGRFSGRQFSNSRSEMNVSTLELGDSALYLCASRAGQGDTEAFFGQGTRLTVV.

The rearrangement links TRBV5-1 to TRBJ2-3; the D gene is possibly TRBD2 (6 bases). Between the trimmed V and J ends, which lost 3 bases and 4 bases, there was a span of 15 bases. The CDR3 consists of 15 residues. Germline values: CDR1 SGHRS, CDR2 YFSETQ. The CDR3 coding sequence is TGCGCCAGCAGCTGGACGGGGGTCTTTCCAGATACGCAGTATTTT. It translates to CASSWTGVFPDTQYF.

A few counts support this clone. The V call is TRBV19, the J call TRBJ1-4; perhaps TRBD1 as D (6 bases). This CDR3 region has 15 residues. From germline, CDR1 is LNHDA and CDR2 SQIVND (reference sequence). Trimming shortened V by 5 bases and J by 4 bases, and 14 bases separated the two germline ends. For the CDR3, the DNA is TGTGCCAGTAGTTGGGGGGGCGTACTTAATGAAAAACTGTTTTTT. Its translation: CASSWGGVLNEKLFF. Filled out from reference TRBV19 and TRBJ1-4, the complete variable domain reads DGGITQSPKYLFRKEGQNVTLSCEQNLNHDAMYWYRQDPGQGLRLIYYSQIVNDFQKGDIAEGYSVSREKKESFPLTVTSAQKNPTAFYLCASSWGGVLNEKLFFGSGTQLSVL.